A selection of T cell receptor beta chains follows, all from one sample in a study of T cells in localized non-small cell lung cancer. TCRdb keeps only in-frame clones here, not all; method: immunoSEQ multiplex PCR. Of about 29,000 clones in the sample, roughly 90% were seen once. Source: peripheral blood, taken before any cancer treatment. The receptors were sampled from a male donor older than 55 with stage I lung adenocarcinoma. Both conserved end residues are part of each CDR3. The D gene is left open where the match is weak. The size field is filled for only some rows; it gives once, few, many or a size class.

D	J	size	V	CDR3	DNA
NA	TRBJ2-7	NA	TRBV6-5	CASSYIQGGEQYF	TGTGCCAGCAGTTACATTCAGGGTGGCGAGCAGTACTTC
TRBD2	TRBJ2-3	NA	TRBV5-1	CASSQGLAGVADTQYF	TGCGCCAGCAGCCAGGGACTAGCGGGGGTAGCAGATACGCAGTATTTT
NA	TRBJ1-2	NA	TRBV25-1	CASSPPHGVHDYGYTF	TGTGCCAGCAGCCCCCCCCACGGGGTCCATGACTATGGCTACACCTTC
TRBD1	TRBJ1-6	NA	TRBV4-2	CASSQDPEWGQGAVSYNSPLHF	TGTGCCAGCAGCCAAGACCCGGAATGGGGACAGGGGGCAGTCTCCTATAATTCACCCCTCCACTTT
NA	TRBJ2-5	NA	TRBV7-2	CASSLALVIAPRETQYF	TGTGCCAGCAGCTTAGCTCTGGTCATAGCGCCTAGAGAGACCCAGTACTTC
TRBD2	TRBJ2-4	NA	TRBV4-3	CASSLGTSANIQYF	TGCGCCAGCAGCCTCGGGACTAGCGCGAACATTCAGTACTTC
NA	TRBJ1-4	once	TRBV30	CAWNLRPMNEKLFF	TGTGCCTGGAATCTACGGCCGATGAATGAAAAACTGTTTTTT
NA	TRBJ2-7	NA	TRBV4-3	CASSHFAPGSHYEQYF	TGCGCCAGCAGCCATTTTGCCCCGGGATCTCACTACGAGCAGTACTTC
NA	TRBJ1-5	NA	TRBV30	CAWRGTGRQGQPQHF	TGTGCCTGGAGGGGGACGGGACGCCAGGGTCAGCCCCAGCATTTT
NA	TRBJ1-6	NA	TRBV7-2	CASSARTVSPLHF	TGTGCCAGCAGCGCAAGGACGGTATCACCCCTCCACTTT
NA	TRBJ2-4	NA	TRBV20-1	CSAVTENIQYF	TGCAGTGCCGTTACAGAAAACATTCAGTACTTC
NA	TRBJ1-5	NA	TRBV28	CASRKGGASNQPQHF	TGTGCCAGCAGAAAGGGAGGAGCAAGCAATCAGCCCCAGCATTTT
TRBD1	TRBJ1-6	once	TRBV6-5	CASSRGLNSPLHF	TGTGCCAGCAGCAGGGGGCTGAATTCACCCCTCCACTTT
TRBD1	TRBJ2-3	NA	TRBV5-1	CASSLGAQGNTDTQYF	TGCGCCAGCAGCTTGGGGGCACAGGGGAACACAGATACGCAGTATTTT
NA	TRBJ2-2	NA	TRBV7-3	CASSDRPNTGELFF	TGTGCCAGCAGCGATAGACCGAACACCGGGGAGCTGTTTTTT
NA	TRBJ2-7	NA	TRBV6-5	CASSYGAENSYEQYF	TGTGCCAGCAGTTATGGGGCGGAAAACTCCTACGAGCAGTACTTC
NA	TRBJ2-5	NA	TRBV5-6	CASSSYGWAQETQYF	TGTGCCAGCAGCTCTTACGGGTGGGCCCAAGAGACCCAGTACTTC
NA	TRBJ1-1	few	TRBV28	CASSFGGAGDWGAFF	TGTGCCAGCAGTTTCGGCGGGGCGGGTGACTGGGGAGCTTTCTTT
NA	TRBJ2-7	once	TRBV6-6	CASRGPAGEQYF	TGTGCCAGCAGGGGGCCGGCAGGCGAGCAGTACTTC
NA	TRBJ1-6	few	TRBV5-1	CASSLTGADSPLHF	TGCGCCAGCAGCTTGACAGGCGCGGATTCACCCCTCCACTTT
NA	TRBJ1-1	few	TRBV9	CASSVASGNTEAFF	TGTGCCAGCAGCGTAGCCTCGGGGAACACTGAAGCTTTCTTT
NA	TRBJ2-3	NA	TRBV15	CATSRGFQGSTDTQYF	TGTGCCACCAGCAGAGGGTTTCAGGGTAGCACAGATACGCAGTATTTT
NA	TRBJ2-5	NA	TRBV6-5	CASSYIGSTETQYF	TGTGCCAGCAGTTATATCGGCTCGACCGAGACCCAGTACTTC
TRBD2	TRBJ2-1	NA	TRBV5-1	CASSSTSGAYNEQFF	TGCGCCAGCAGCTCGACTAGCGGAGCGTACAATGAGCAGTTCTTC
NA	TRBJ1-4	NA	TRBV28	CASSFWGKSGEKLFF	TGTGCCAGCAGTTTTTGGGGGAAATCCGGTGAAAAACTGTTTTTT
NA	TRBJ1-1	NA	TRBV5-6	CASSLEGGTEAFF	TGTGCCAGCAGCTTGGAAGGGGGCACTGAAGCTTTCTTT
TRBD2	TRBJ2-3	NA	TRBV7-3	CASSLGGLAGTDTQYF	TGTGCCAGCAGCCTCGGGGGCCTAGCGGGGACAGATACGCAGTATTTT
TRBD2	TRBJ2-5	NA	TRBV6-6	CASSSRLAGGETQYF	TGTGCCAGCAGTTCGAGACTAGCGGGGGGAGAGACCCAGTACTTC
NA	TRBJ2-2	NA	TRBV5-1	CASSLANTGELFF	TGCGCCAGCAGCCTTGCGAACACCGGGGAGCTGTTTTTT
NA	TRBJ1-5	NA	TRBV18	CASSPPGFSNQPQHF	TGTGCCAGCTCACCACCGGGTTTTAGCAATCAGCCCCAGCATTTT
NA	TRBJ1-5	NA	TRBV25-1	CASSGTNQPQHF	TGTGCCAGCAGTGGGACAAATCAGCCCCAGCATTTT
NA	TRBJ2-7	NA	TRBV30	CAWSKEAYSYEQYF	TGTGCCTGGAGTAAAGAGGCGTACTCCTACGAGCAGTACTTC
TRBD1	TRBJ1-2	NA	TRBV4-2	CASSQEIGTGGRSGYTF	TGTGCCAGCAGCCAAGAGATAGGGACAGGGGGCCGAAGTGGCTACACCTTC
NA	TRBJ2-3	NA	TRBV18	CASPVGEAADTQYF	TGTGCCAGCCCGGTGGGGGAGGCAGCAGATACGCAGTATTTT
NA	TRBJ1-2	once	TRBV4-2	CASSQVQQAAYGYTF	TGTGCCAGCAGCCAAGTCCAACAGGCGGCCTATGGCTACACCTTC
NA	TRBJ2-5	NA	TRBV2	CASQVGEQTQYF	TGTGCCAGCCAGGTGGGGGAGCAGACCCAGTACTTC
NA	TRBJ2-1	large	TRBV11-2	CASTGKSSYNEQFF	TGTGCCAGCACCGGAAAAAGCTCCTACAATGAGCAGTTCTTC
NA	TRBJ1-2	NA	TRBV18	CASSIDTNYGYTF	TGTGCCAGCTCGATCGACACCAACTATGGCTACACCTTC
NA	TRBJ1-1	NA	TRBV30	CAWTSGGGSDTEAFF	TGTGCCTGGACCTCTGGGGGAGGGTCCGACACTGAAGCTTTCTTT
NA	TRBJ2-1	NA	TRBV11-2	CASSPLQASNEQFF	TGTGCCAGCAGCCCCCTACAGGCCAGCAATGAGCAGTTCTTC
TRBD1	TRBJ1-3	once	TRBV6-5	CASSYVQGNTIYF	TGTGCCAGCAGTTATGTACAGGGGAACACCATATATTTT
TRBD1	TRBJ1-2	few	TRBV6-6	CASSYSGQGFDGYTF	TGTGCCAGCAGTTATTCGGGACAGGGATTCGATGGCTACACCTTC
TRBD1	TRBJ2-7	NA	TRBV6-1	CASSTQQGAIHEQYF	TGTGCCAGCAGTACCCAACAGGGGGCGATCCACGAGCAGTACTTC
TRBD2	TRBJ2-1	NA	TRBV10-1	CASSEASGSINEQFF	TGCGCCAGCAGTGAGGCTAGCGGGAGTATCAATGAGCAGTTCTTC
TRBD1	TRBJ2-7	NA	TRBV10-1	CAGSTGTYEQYF	TGCGCCGGGTCGACAGGGACCTACGAGCAGTACTTC
TRBD2	TRBJ2-5	NA	TRBV19	CASSLAGAIGETQYF	TGTGCCAGTAGCCTAGCGGGGGCAATAGGGGAGACCCAGTACTTC
NA	TRBJ2-2	NA	TRBV4-3	CASSQSRGTGELFF	TGCGCCAGCAGCCAGTCCCGGGGCACCGGGGAGCTGTTTTTT